This entry describes one T cell receptor (beta chain). The data derive from a study of control samples from healthy donors and cancer patients. This CDR3 region has 16 residues. Trimming shortened V by 0 bases and J by 2 bases, and 13 bases separated the two germline ends. The germline V gene has CDR1 MNHNY and CDR2 SVGAGI (reference sequence). Clones were sequenced by immunoSEQ multiplex PCR, and TCRdb holds only the in-frame ones, with some missing. The sample lists 100,000 to 150,000 clones; about 90% were seen once. The source material was blood. This chain links TRBV6-6 with TRBJ1-2; D is perhaps TRBD1 (6 bases). This TCR was recovered from a woman between 45 and 65 years old in good health. DNA of the CDR3: TGTGCCAGCAGTTACTCGAGTCAGGGGAAAAACTATGGCTACACCTTC. Its protein product is CASSYSSQGKNYGYTF.